This TCR beta chain is drawn from a study of PD-1 and CTLA-4 blockade in melanoma (dated by TCRdb to the early 2020s). Notes on the research overall: In patients with melanoma, the researchers looked at the effects of CTLA-4 blockade versus PD-1 blockade on the CD8 T cell response that was melanoma-reactive.

Notes on this clone: The antigen it binds to is not known. There are no base qualities to consult, and no much larger clone falls within one base.

Preparation of the library involved the immunoSEQ multiplex PCR assay. TCRdb took this table from immuneACCESS and kept in-frame rearrangements with V and J called. Such tables lack part of the clones; where checked against another copy, unresolved V genes explain under half of the gap, and the rest is unexplained. For this sample the table gives 30,000 to 35,000 clones, of which less than 95% were detected only once. The ten largest clonotypes hold roughly 9% of the sample. Sequencing was performed on CD8+ T cells from peripheral blood, taken from a patient given anti-PD-1 treatment. The receptor was isolated from a human donor with melanoma.

The CDR3 amino acid sequence is: CASSSFSRQGDSPLHF. The nucleotide sequence reads TGTGCCAGCAGCTCCTTTTCTCGACAGGGTGATTCACCCCTCCACTTT. The sequence links TRBV7-6 to TRBJ1-6, and TRBD1 aligns with 7 junction nucleotides. CDR1 and CDR2, per the germline V gene, are SGHVS and FNYEAQ. From cysteine to phenylalanine, the CDR3 is 16 amino acids long. The only DNA kept is the CDR3, 48 bases in frame from the first base. Relative to germline, V is missing 4 bases and J is missing 8 bases, with 11 bases of the junction outside any gene match.